This T cell receptor beta chain appears in the sequencing data of a study of cytomegalovirus exposure and HLA in healthy donors. The study's findings and limits: Rare TCR sequences predominated, though certain public TCRs were found in many donors. A later analysis found first-cohort TCR clusters tended to co-occur in the 120 validation repertoires. Researchers reported that three CMV-associated chains were confirmed in vitro as CMV antigen-specific. Some TCR beta chains (roughly 150 of them) were listed as cytomegalovirus-associated.

TCRdb's table, derived via immunoSEQ multiplex PCR, lists solely in-frame clones and lacks some. Of about 130,000 clones in the sample, about 91% are singletons; the top ten hold approximately 1.1%. V lost 6 bases, J lost 4 bases, and 14 bases lay in between. Per germline, CDR1 WNHNN and CDR2 SYGVQD (reference sequence). The CDR3 runs 14 residues. On this clone itself: Its antigen is still unknown.

The clonotype comes from a woman aged 18-29 years in good health and CMV-seronegative. The gene calls are TRBV10-1 and TRBJ2-3; weak D call: TRBD2 (6 bases). The source material was PBMCs. The CDR3 DNA sequence: TGCGCCAGCAGGCCCCGTCGGGAGTCAGATACGCAGTATTTT. Protein sequence: CASRPRRESDTQYF.